The 9 T cell receptor beta chains below were found in one sample sequenced in a study of blood T cell repertoires in COVID-19. The data were produced by immunoSEQ multiplex PCR, yet TCRdb's version contains in-frame clones alone and is incomplete. The sample lists more than 200,000 clones, around nine tenths occurring once. Sequences were obtained from PBMCs or T cells enriched from blood (not recorded which). These receptors were collected from a woman aged 25 to 45 who had recovered from COVID-19.

This chain links TRBV15 with TRBJ2-3; 10 positions match TRBD2. The CDR3 has 15 amino acids. Per germline, CDR1 LNHNV and CDR2 YYDKDF (reference sequence). The trim removed 3 bases at V and 4 bases at J, leaving 4 bases unmatched. CDR3 in amino acids: CATSRELAGPDTQYF. The CDR3 DNA is TGTGCCACCAGCAGGGAACTAGCGGGACCAGATACGCAGTATTTT.

The chain joins TRBV6-5 to TRBJ2-7; 7 nucleotides line up with TRBD1. The junction had 7 bases not matched to a gene; V was cut back by 4 bases and J by 1 base. This CDR3 spans 15 amino acids. Looked up from germline, CDR1 is MNHEY and CDR2 is SVGAGI. The CDR3 nucleotides are TGTGCCAGCAGTTCGACAGGGTCTAGATCCTACGAGCAGTACTTC. This encodes CASSSTGSRSYEQYF.

The chain recombines TRBV19 with TRBJ1-5; D perhaps matches TRBD1 (6 bases). The CDR3 has 13 residues. Trimming took off 10 bases at V and 3 bases at J, with 13 bases between the two ends. Looked up from germline, CDR1 is LNHDA and CDR2 is SQIVND (reference sequence). The CDR3 coding sequence is TGTGCCACCTCGGACAGATTCAATCAGCCCCAGCATTTT. This gives the protein CATSDRFNQPQHF.

The chain combines TRBV7-8 with TRBJ1-1, with D maybe TRBD1 (5 bases). Germline-derived CDR1 and CDR2 are SGHVS and FQNEAQ. The germline V and J ends were trimmed by 1 base and 0 bases, with 12 bases remaining between them. CDR3 size: 16 residues. In DNA, the CDR3 is TGTGCCAGCAGCTTAGGGGGGGGGATCATGAACACTGAAGCTTTCTTT. It encodes CASSLGGGIMNTEAFF.

This clone was detected only once. Other DNA variants within this sample encode the same CDR3. This sequence joins TRBV9 and TRBJ1-5; D not resolved. Trimming left V 0 bases short and J 6 bases short, with 7 bases between. The germline V gene encodes CDR1 SGDLS and CDR2 YYNGEE. CDR3 size: 13 residues. CDR3 sequence (DNA): TGTGCCAGCAGCGTAGGCGGGGTTCAGCCCCAGCATTTT. Its translation: CASSVGGVQPQHF.

This clone occurred a few times. The chain couples TRBV27 to TRBJ2-1; 7 bases align to TRBD2. This CDR3 comprises 18 residues. The ends lost 7 bases at V and 8 bases at J; junction bases unmatched: 23. Germline CDR1 and CDR2: MNHEY and SMNVEV (reference sequence). The CDR3 nucleotides read TGTGCCAGCACCTCCCGGCTGTCGGGAGGTGTGGGTCTGGATGAGCAGTTCTTC. Translating it yields CASTSRLSGGVGLDEQFF.

The V and J genes are TRBV5-8 and TRBJ2-3; the match to TRBD2 covers 12 bases. Germline CDR1 and CDR2: SGHTS and YDEGEE. V was pared by 4 bases and J by 3 bases, with 3 bases of the junction left unmatched. This CDR3 comprises 15 residues. The CDR3 DNA sequence: TGTGCCAGCAGCCCAGGACTAGCGGGAACAGATACGCAGTATTTT. It is translated as CASSPGLAGTDTQYF.

The chain is built from TRBV7-9 and TRBJ1-1; D is possibly TRBD1 (5 bases). The CDR3 length is 14 residues. The germline V and J ends were trimmed by 3 bases and 6 bases, with 14 bases remaining between them. Germline lookup yields CDR1 SEHNR and CDR2 FQNEAQ (reference sequence). For the CDR3, the DNA is TGTGCCAGCAGCTTCGCAGGGAGGGTGGCTGAAGCTTTCTTT. This codes for CASSFAGRVAEAFF.

The chain employs TRBV10-3 and TRBJ1-1, with 7 bases identical to TRBD1. Trimming removed 5 bases from V and 1 base from J; junction bases left unmatched: 4. The germline CDR1 and CDR2 sequences are ENHRY and SYGVKD. The CDR3 has 14 amino acids. CDR3 DNA: TGTGCCATCAGTAGTGGGACAGAGAACACTGAAGCTTTCTTT. This gives the protein CAISSGTENTEAFF.